The 14 T cell receptor beta chains in this list originate from one sample, sequenced in a study of T cell repertoires in cytomegalovirus infection. Each CDR3 protein gets one entry after TCRdb re-called the reads with MiXCR. The sample holds a few hundred thousand distinct CDR3 sequences; 40% are singletons and the top ten take 48%. Their target antigens are unknown. This sample comprised cultured PBMCs, obtained from culture after CMV antigen stimulation. These receptors were obtained from a human donor in good health (CMV status not recorded). Some clones in this sample may be carry-over from other donors' samples.

The CDR3 DNA reads as TGTGCCAGCACTCTGGGACTAACTAGGACAGATACGCAGTATTTT. This codes for CASTLGLTRTDTQYF. The chain couples TRBV2 to TRBJ2-3; 7 bases line up with TRBD2. The CDR3 length is 15 residues. With 7 bases clipped from V and 3 bases from J, the junction kept 10 bases outside the gene matches. CDR1 and CDR2 (germline): SNHLY, FYNNEI.

The chain links TRBV7-9 to TRBJ2-3; D might be TRBD2 (5 bases). Germline V gene data show CDR1 as SEHNR and CDR2 as FQNEAQ (reference sequence). The CDR3 runs 15 residues. Trimming removed 5 bases from V and 0 bases from J, with 12 bases in between. This chain's CDR3 is CASSPLSGSTDTQYF. The CDR3 DNA reads TGTGCCAGCAGCCCCCTGAGCGGTAGCACAGATACGCAGTATTTT.

The V gene is TRBV6-2 or TRBV6-3, the J gene TRBJ1-2, with D unresolved. Trimming removed 4 bases from V and 6 bases from J, with 9 bases in between. This CDR3 region has 12 residues. Germline lookup yields CDR1 MNHEY and CDR2 SVGEGT. The CDR3 bases are TGTGCCAGCAGTTTCTTGGGAGATGGCTACACCTTC. It specifies CASSFLGDGYTF.

The V and J genes are TRBV30 and TRBJ2-5; D call uncertain. This CDR3 contains 14 residues. Deletions cut 2 bases from V and 1 base from J, with 11 bases between. CDR1 is GTSNPN, CDR2 SVGIG, per germline (reference sequence). The CDR3 spells CAWSLGGSQETQYF. The CDR3 DNA reads as TGTGCCTGGAGTCTTGGTGGAAGCCAAGAGACCCAGTACTTC.

The chain recombines TRBV18 with TRBJ1-1, with D unclear. Germline CDR1 and CDR2: KGHSH and LQKENI. The CDR3 consists of 16 residues. V was cut by 0 bases and J by 1 base, with 12 bases left in between. CDR3 in amino acids: CASSPPPTDRNTEAFF. The CDR3 DNA reads as TGTGCCAGCTCACCACCGCCTACAGATCGGAACACTGAAGCTTTCTTT.

V and J are TRBV28 and TRBJ1-2; D not resolved. The V end was cut by 2 bases, the J end by 5 bases, with 9 bases between. CDR3 length: 13 amino acids. Germline CDR1 MDHEN, CDR2 SYDVKM. CDR3 amino acids: CASSLPGSYGYTF. Written as DNA, the CDR3 is TGTGCCAGCAGTTTACCCGGGTCTTATGGCTACACCTTC.

This clonotype was seen at least ten times. The chain employs TRBV7-2 and TRBJ2-5; a possible D gene is TRBD2 (6 bases). The CDR3 loop spans 13 amino acids. V was cut by 4 bases and J by 3 bases, with 9 bases left in between. CDR1 is SGHTA, CDR2 FQGNSA, per germline. The CDR3 bases are TGTGCCAGCAGCTCCCGGAGGGAAGAGACCCAGTACTTC. This encodes CASSSRREETQYF.

This clonotype was seen only once. V usage is TRBV18 and J usage is TRBJ2-1; 13 bases agree with TRBD2. With 3 bases clipped from V and 12 bases from J, the junction kept 11 bases outside the gene matches. Looked up from germline, CDR1 is KGHSH and CDR2 is LQKENI. The CDR3 totals 16 residues. In nucleotides, the CDR3 is TGTGCCAGCTCACCGGGTATGGGGACTAGCGGGACCCGGCAGTTCTTC. It translates to CASSPGMGTSGTRQFF.

Concerning this clonotype: A read error is likely, as this CDR3 ends without the conserved phenylalanine or tryptophan. V and J are TRBV12-3 or TRBV12-4 and TRBJ1-1; the D gene is possibly TRBD1 (5 bases). Trimming took off 4 bases at V and 1 base at J, with 10 bases between the two ends. The CDR3 spans 14 residues. CDR3 sequence reads: CASSSRESNTEAFV. As DNA, the CDR3 is TGTGCCAGCAGTTCCAGGGAGTCGAACACTGAAGCTTTCGTT.

This clonotype showed up just a few times. The chain has TRBV27 and TRBJ1-4; maybe TRBD1 (5 bases). Trimming shortened V by 3 bases and J by 7 bases, and 12 bases separated the two germline ends. In germline, CDR1 is MNHEY, CDR2 SMNVEV (reference sequence). The CDR3 is 14 amino acids. The chain's CDR3 is CASSLVERGEKLFF. As DNA, the CDR3 is TGTGCCAGCAGTTTGGTGGAAAGGGGTGAAAAACTGTTTTTT.

The chain employs TRBV19 and TRBJ1-6; D possibly corresponds to TRBD1 (6 bases). Trimming shortened V by 3 bases and J by 8 bases, and 17 bases separated the two germline ends. Germline V gene data show CDR1 as LNHDA and CDR2 as SQIVND (reference sequence). CDR3 length equals 16 residues. The CDR3 nucleotides read TGTGCCAGTAGTATCCGCGGACAGACCGAATATTCACCCCTCCACTTT. Translation gives CASSIRGQTEYSPLHF.

Many counts were recorded for this clonotype. The chain employs TRBV7-2 and TRBJ2-3; TRBD2 is a possible D gene (5 bases). In germline, CDR1 is SGHTA, CDR2 FQGNSA. Trimming removed 0 bases from V and 1 base from J, with 5 bases in between. This CDR3 has 14 residues. CDR3 nucleotide sequence: TGTGCCAGCAGCTTAGCGCGGGGCACAGATACGCAGTATTTT. It is translated as CASSLARGTDTQYF. Looking up the rest from reference TRBV7-2 and TRBJ2-3 gives the full variable domain: GAGVSQSPSNKVTEKGKDVELRCDPISGHTALYWYRQSLGQGLEFLIYFQGNSAPDKSGLPSDRFSAERTGGSVSTLTIQRTQQEDSAVYLCASSLARGTDTQYFGPGTRLTVL.

This clonotype has only a few counts. The chain recombines TRBV7-6 with TRBJ1-3; D call uncertain. Germline loops: CDR1 SGHVS, CDR2 FNYEAQ. CDR3 length: 15 residues. Trimming removed 5 bases at V and 3 bases at J, with 14 bases between. The CDR3 DNA reads TGTGCCAGCAGCCTACCCAAGGGCGGTGGAAACACCATATATTTT. Translation: CASSLPKGGGNTIYF.

The rearrangement joins TRBV5-1 to TRBJ2-1, with D tentatively TRBD1 or TRBD2 (5 bases each). The CDR3 is made up of 14 amino acids. V shed 0 bases and J shed 8 bases, with 12 bases lying between them. Germline CDR1 reads SGHRS; CDR2 reads YFSETQ. CDR3 sequence reads: CASSLVGLGDEQFF. The CDR3 nucleotides are TGCGCCAGCAGCTTGGTGGGCTTGGGGGATGAGCAGTTCTTC.